This T cell receptor beta chain was sequenced during a study of shared clonotypes between healthy human individuals. About the study: The study drew on two women and a few men aged 18 to 49 as donors. Notes on the study in general: The low donor count limited represented genetic and exposure-history diversity.

Recent acute infections and vaccinations were absent in the healthy HIV-negative adult donors. Together with CD45RO+ cells, CCR7-negative CD45RA+ TemRA cells were included in CD8 memory. A remark on this clone: What it binds is unknown.

This CDR3 spans 17 amino acids. Per the germline V gene, CDR1 is MGHRA and CDR2 is YSYEKL. Losses at the gene ends were 0 bases for V and 6 bases for J; bases not matched to a gene: 5. Libraries were prepared by immunoSEQ multiplex PCR; TCRdb keeps only in-frame clonotypes and omits some of them. The table lists approximately 100,000 clones, about 72% of them singletons. This sequence was found in a woman aged 25 to 39 in good health. The specimen sequenced was memory CD8+ T cells sorted from blood. Indicated subset: CD45RO+ cells pooled with CCR7-negative TemRA cells. This chain connects TRBV4-1 to TRBJ2-1; 13 nucleotides line up with TRBD2. The CDR3 is CASSQELGTSGVNEQFF. The CDR3 coding sequence is TGCGCCAGCAGCCAAGAGCTGGGGACTAGCGGGGTCAATGAGCAGTTCTTC.